This T cell receptor beta chain was sequenced during a study of shared clonotypes between healthy human individuals. General study findings and limits: Across a handful of donors, naive CD4 shared around 5.3%, naive CD8 more than 3%, memory CD4 2% to 2.5%, memory CD8 about 0.4%. Clonotype sharing across donors was expected to vary with sequencing depth.

In the original processing: Junction-only sequences produced by ImmunoSEQ had no quality scores, so filtering differed. TCRdb keeps only in-frame clones here, not all; method: immunoSEQ multiplex PCR. That table gives V, J and clone size, and the DNA gave D and trimming. Among 2.3 million or so clones listed, 93% were seen once. Germline CDR1 and CDR2: MNHNS and SASEGT. The CDR3 runs to 14 residues. V gave up 2 bases and J gave up 8 bases, with 13 bases separating them. Regarding this clone: Antigen unknown.

Donors had no recently reported acute infections or vaccinations and were HIV-negative. The TCR originated in a man aged 18 to 30 in good health. Some clones in this sample may be carry-over from other donors' samples. The sequencing input was naive CD4+ T cells from PBMCs. Subset meaning: CD45RA+ positively selected. The V and J genes are TRBV6-1 and TRBJ1-5, with D uncertain. CDR3 nucleotide sequence: TGTGCCAGCAGTGAACGCCTGTCCGAGGAGCCCCAGCATTTT. This gives the protein CASSERLSEEPQHF.